The present entry profiles one T cell receptor beta chain with its context. These data are taken from a study of blood T cell repertoires in COVID-19. The wider study: The United States, Italy and Spain supplied acute and convalescent COVID-19 samples.

Trimming cost V 0 bases and J 1 base, with 15 bases left between them. Germline V gene data show CDR1 as SGDLS and CDR2 as YYNGEE. The CDR3 covers 17 residues. Sequencing used immunoSEQ multiplex PCR; TCRdb keeps in-frame clones, though not all of them. The sample carries more than 90,000 clones, roughly 84% recorded once. This receptor was identified in a man aged 35 to 55 with acute or convalescent COVID-19. The sample consisted of peripheral blood. The V and J genes are TRBV9 and TRBJ2-3; TRBD2 is a possible D gene (5 bases). Written as DNA, the CDR3 is TGTGCCAGCAGCGTAGGTCTCTCGGGAATAGGCACAGATACGCAGTATTTT. Translation: CASSVGLSGIGTDTQYF.